Below are 10 T cell receptor beta chains sequenced from a single sample in a study of cytomegalovirus exposure and HLA in healthy donors. In the PCR, 60 Vbeta and 13 Jbeta primers were used. TCRdb's copy holds only in-frame clones and misses some; the assay was immunoSEQ multiplex PCR. The table records about 190,000 clones, just under 75% of them present only once. Input material: PBMCs. Receptor source: a man aged 25-45 years in good health and CMV-seropositive.

The CDR3 coding sequence is TGTGCCTGGAAATGGTCGGGGGGCACTGAAGCTTTCTTT. It is translated as CAWKWSGGTEAFF. This sequence joins TRBV30 and TRBJ1-1; perhaps TRBD1 as D (5 bases). The CDR3 length is 13 residues. V lost 4 bases and J 4 bases, leaving 13 bases between the germline ends. Germline CDR1 is GTSNPN and CDR2 is SVGIG (reference sequence).

The rearrangement uses TRBV28 and TRBJ1-2, with 9 nucleotides matching TRBD1. Germline values: CDR1 MDHEN, CDR2 SYDVKM. CDR3 length equals 13 residues. V was pared by 7 bases and J by 7 bases, with 7 bases of the junction left unmatched. The CDR3: CASKRDRVGGYTF. The DNA of the CDR3 is TGTGCCAGCAAGAGGGACAGGGTGGGTGGCTACACCTTC.

This chain uses TRBV28 with TRBJ2-1; 9 bases agree with TRBD1. V lost 4 bases to trimming and J lost 8 bases; unmatched junction nucleotides: 12. CDR1 is MDHEN and CDR2 is SYDVKM in the germline V gene. The length of the CDR3 is 16 residues. Written as DNA, the CDR3 is TGTGCCAGCAGTTGGGAATACAGGGGGCTGAACGATGAGCAGTTCTTC. Protein: CASSWEYRGLNDEQFF.

The rearrangement uses TRBV15 and TRBJ2-3; weak D call: TRBD1 (6 bases). Germline V gives CDR1 LNHNV, CDR2 YYDKDF (reference sequence). The CDR3 has 14 amino acids. The V gene lost 0 bases and the J gene lost 8 bases, with 12 bases spanning the gap. The CDR3 sequence: CATSRDLGQSTQYF. The DNA of the CDR3 is TGTGCCACCAGCAGAGACCTCGGACAGTCTACGCAGTATTTT. The variable domain in full, with the rest retrieved from reference TRBV15 and TRBJ2-3, is DAMVIQNPRYQVTQFGKPVTLSCSQTLNHNVMYWYQQKSSQAPKLLFHYYDKDFNNEADTPDNFQSRRPNTSFCFLDIRSPGLGDTAMYLCATSRDLGQSTQYFGPGTRLTVL.

This chain links TRBV6-1 with TRBJ2-7, with a tentative D call TRBD1 (6 bases). The CDR3 contains 15 residues. Germline lookup yields CDR1 MNHNS and CDR2 SASEGT. Between the trimmed V and J ends, which lost 6 bases and 2 bases, there was a span of 17 bases. The CDR3 region is CASSSRDRTPYEQYF. The CDR3 DNA sequence: TGTGCCAGCAGCTCCCGAGACAGGACTCCCTACGAGCAGTACTTC.

This clone was found a few times. The chain combines TRBV30 with TRBJ1-1, with 7 bases fitting TRBD1. Germline CDR1 reads GTSNPN; CDR2 reads SVGIG (reference sequence). With 2 bases clipped from V and 5 bases from J, the junction kept 11 bases outside the gene matches. The CDR3 is made up of 15 amino acids. The CDR3 spells CAWSTYRGGGTEAFF. The CDR3 nucleotides are TGTGCCTGGAGTACTTACAGGGGCGGAGGAACTGAAGCTTTCTTT.

In this sample, this clone turned up a few times. The rearrangement links TRBV4-2 to TRBJ2-7, with TRBD2 identical over 10 bases. J gave up 7 bases and V 0 bases, and 15 bases lay outside the gene matches. This CDR3 is built from 18 residues. From germline, CDR1 is LGHNA and CDR2 YNFKEQ. This chain's CDR3 is CASSQEPPVSGRSFEQYF. The CDR3 DNA is TGTGCCAGCAGCCAAGAACCCCCGGTTAGCGGGAGGTCGTTTGAGCAGTACTTC.

This clone was seen only a few times. V is TRBV25-1 and J is TRBJ2-2, with D possibly TRBD2 on 5 matching bases. V was trimmed by 3 bases and J by 4 bases, leaving 12 bases between them. Germline V gene lookup returns CDR1 MGHDK and CDR2 SYGVNS. There are 15 residues in the CDR3. The DNA for the CDR3 is TGTGCCAGCAGTGAGGCAAGGAGCGGCACCGGGGAGCTGTTTTTT. It yields the protein CASSEARSGTGELFF.

The chain uses TRBV6-5 and TRBJ1-6, with TRBD1 identical over 8 bases. The CDR3 totals 14 residues. The V gene's germline CDR1 is MNHEY and CDR2 SVGAGI. The J segment lost 9 bases and the V segment lost 5 bases, leaving 6 bases of the junction unmatched. CDR3 sequence (DNA): TGTGCCAGCAGTCTGACAGGGGCGGGTTCACCCCTCCACTTT. The encoded protein is CASSLTGAGSPLHF.

In this sample, this clone turned up a few times. This rearrangement joins TRBV7-2 to TRBJ2-5; 8 nucleotides match TRBD2. The J segment lost 1 base and the V segment lost 6 bases, leaving 7 bases of the junction unmatched. Germline-derived CDR1 and CDR2 are SGHTA and FQGNSA. This CDR3 has 15 residues. The CDR3 spells CASSYSGNTQETQYF. The CDR3 nucleotides read TGTGCCAGCAGTTATAGCGGGAACACCCAAGAGACCCAGTACTTC.